A single sample is the source of the 9 T cell receptor beta chains below, sequenced in a study of T cell changes during pregnancy in multiple sclerosis. The method was immunoSEQ multiplex PCR; TCRdb's version includes in-frame clones alone and lacks a portion of them. Of roughly 100,000 clones in the sample, approximately 90% were seen once. The sequencing here drew on peripheral blood, taken after pregnancy. These receptors were taken from a female donor with multiple sclerosis, enrolled in a pregnancy study.

This rearrangement joins TRBV13 to TRBJ1-6; no clear D. The CDR3 contains 17 residues. Trimming shortened V by 4 bases and J by 4 bases, and 17 bases separated the two germline ends. Germline V gene sequence: CDR1 PRHDT, CDR2 FYEKMQ (reference sequence). Here the CDR3 DNA reads TGTGCCAGCAGCTCCCGAGAGGGCAGATGGTATAATTCACCCCTCCACTTT. Protein product: CASSSREGRWYNSPLHF.

The chain has TRBV2 and TRBJ2-2, with 8 bases fitting TRBD2. This CDR3 comprises 17 residues. V shed 8 bases and J 0 bases; nucleotides not matched to a gene: 11. Germline lookup yields CDR1 SNHLY and CDR2 FYNNEI. CDR3 sequence reads: CASRWRSGDANTGELFF. CDR3 bases: TGTGCCAGCCGCTGGCGTAGCGGGGACGCGAACACCGGGGAGCTGTTTTTT.

The count of this clone is one. The J gene is TRBJ2-7, the V gene TRBV11-3; possibly TRBD1 for D (6 bases). CDR3 length: 13 residues. The germline V gene has CDR1 SGHNT and CDR2 YENEEA. V lost 4 bases and J 4 bases, leaving 11 bases between the germline ends. CDR3 sequence (DNA): TGTGCCAGCAGCTCCTCACAGGGTTACGAGCAGTACTTC. It translates to CASSSSQGYEQYF. The full variable domain, in which reference TRBV11-3 and TRBJ2-7 provide the parts outside the CDR3, is EAGVVQSPRYKIIEKKQPVAFWCNPISGHNTLYWYLQNLGQGPELLIRYENEEAVDDSQLPKDRFSAERLKGVDSTLKIQPAELGDSAVYLCASSSSQGYEQYFGPGTRLTVT.

The V call is TRBV18, the J call TRBJ1-1; no definite D call. The CDR3 is 14 amino acids. CDR1 and CDR2 from the germline V gene are KGHSH and LQKENI. V shed 0 bases and J shed 2 bases, with 7 bases lying between them. CDR3 nucleotides: TGTGCCAGCTCACCACCTACAGCAAACACTGAAGCTTTCTTT. This codes for CASSPPTANTEAFF.

This sequence joins TRBV28 and TRBJ1-5; 7 bases match TRBD1. The CDR3 spans 17 residues. The trim removed 2 bases at V and 4 bases at J, leaving 11 bases unmatched. Germline CDR1 reads MDHEN; CDR2 reads SYDVKM. CDR3 in DNA: TGTGCCAGCAGTTTAAACAGGGGCAAGATCGGTAATCAGCCCCAGCATTTT. Translated, it gives CASSLNRGKIGNQPQHF.

V and J are TRBV6-1 and TRBJ1-3; TRBD1 is a possible D gene (5 bases). V shed 2 bases and J shed 4 bases, with 9 bases lying between them. Germline CDR1 reads MNHNS; CDR2 reads SASEGT. The CDR3 loop spans 14 amino acids. CDR3 residues: CASSELAGGNTIYF. The CDR3 nucleotides are TGTGCCAGCAGTGAATTGGCAGGGGGAAACACCATATATTTT.

This clone has just one count. The chain employs TRBV28 and TRBJ2-3, with 8 bases fitting TRBD2. The V segment lost 5 bases and the J segment 8 bases; nucleotides outside the gene matches: 15. CDR1 is MDHEN and CDR2 is SYDVKM in the germline V gene. This CDR3 is built from 16 residues. CDR3 residues: CASSPPLSGSGVTQYF. The CDR3 DNA reads TGTGCCAGCAGTCCCCCCCTGAGCGGGAGTGGTGTTACGCAGTATTTT.

The rearrangement uses TRBV5-8 and TRBJ1-2; TRBD1 agrees at 8 bases. Germline V gives CDR1 SGHTS, CDR2 YDEGEE. CDR3 length equals 14 residues. Germline trimming cut 4 bases from V and 3 bases from J; bases unmatched to any gene: 5. The CDR3 bases are TGTGCCAGCAGCCACCGGGACAGGCACTATGGCTACACCTTC. Protein: CASSHRDRHYGYTF.

This clone was observed a single time. This chain joins TRBV7-2 and TRBJ2-1, with a possible D match to TRBD2 (6 bases). Trimming pared 5 bases from V and 4 bases from J, leaving 18 bases between. Germline loops: CDR1 SGHTA, CDR2 FQGNSA. This CDR3 is built from 16 residues. In nucleotides, the CDR3 is TGTGCCAGCAGCCCCCTAGGACTACAAAATTACAATGAGCAGTTCTTC. Amino acid sequence: CASSPLGLQNYNEQFF.